Described below is a single T cell receptor (beta chain) sequence and its context. Donors sampled were nominally healthy, though unrecorded immune exposures were likely. This sample was taken from a study of cytomegalovirus exposure and HLA in healthy donors. With 60 Vbeta and 13 Jbeta primers, the PCR was carried out. Measured with immunoSEQ multiplex PCR; TCRdb has only the in-frame clones, and not every one. The sample records around 95,000 clones, 74% being singletons. Germline V gives CDR1 WNHNN, CDR2 SYGVQD (reference sequence). The CDR3 is 18 residues long. Germline trimming cut 0 bases from V and 6 bases from J; bases unmatched to any gene: 15.

The rearrangement links TRBV10-1 to TRBJ2-7, with 9 bases that match TRBD2. The TCR comes from a male donor in good health and CMV-seronegative. The sequenced sample was PBMCs. The chain's CDR3 is CASSESGALAGIRVEQYF. CDR3 nucleotides: TGCGCCAGCAGTGAGTCCGGGGCGCTAGCGGGAATTCGGGTCGAGCAGTACTTC.